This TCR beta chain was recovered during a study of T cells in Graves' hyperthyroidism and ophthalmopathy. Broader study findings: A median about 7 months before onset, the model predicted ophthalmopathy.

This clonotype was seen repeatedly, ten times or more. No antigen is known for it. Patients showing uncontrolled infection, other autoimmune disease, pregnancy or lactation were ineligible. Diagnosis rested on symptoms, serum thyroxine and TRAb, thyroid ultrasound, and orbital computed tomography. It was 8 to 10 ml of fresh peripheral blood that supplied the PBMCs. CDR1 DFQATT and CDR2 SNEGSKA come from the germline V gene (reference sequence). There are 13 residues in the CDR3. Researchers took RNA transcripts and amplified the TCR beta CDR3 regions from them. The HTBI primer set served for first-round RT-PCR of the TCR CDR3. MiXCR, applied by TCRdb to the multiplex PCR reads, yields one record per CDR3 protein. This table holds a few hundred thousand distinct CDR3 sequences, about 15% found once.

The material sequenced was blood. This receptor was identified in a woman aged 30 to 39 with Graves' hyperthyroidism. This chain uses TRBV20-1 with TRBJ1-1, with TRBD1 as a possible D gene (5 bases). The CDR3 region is CRGVSGMNTEAFF. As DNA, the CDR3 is TGCAGGGGGGTTTCTGGGATGAACACTGAAGCTTTCTTT.